This T cell receptor (beta chain) is from a study of molecular identifiers for immune sequencing clone quantification. The CDR3 loop spans 16 amino acids. Germline values: CDR1 SGHAT, CDR2 FQNNGV. V lost 5 bases to trimming and J lost 3 bases, with 18 bases between them. The authors built bulk TCR libraries by previously described methods with listed TCR primers. TCRdb used MiXCR to reprocess the PCR reads, holding one entry per CDR3 protein. The table has over 60,000 distinct CDR3 sequences, about 20% seen once; the top ten hold more than 1.3%. This clonotype was detected many times. The TCR comes from a human donor in good health. Some libraries in this study had Jurkat cell RNA spiked in. The chain couples TRBV11-2 to TRBJ2-3; TRBD1 might be the D (6 bases). The sequencing sample was made of naive CD8+ T cells from blood, with Jurkat cell RNA spiked in. Subset noted: FACS-sorted CD8+CD4-CCR7+CD45RA+ naive T cells. The CDR3 nucleotides read TGTGCCAGCAGCCATGACCAGGGGTGGTTGACAGATACGCAGTATTTT. Protein: CASSHDQGWLTDTQYF.